This is a list of T cell receptor beta chains from one sample in a study of breast tumors, draining lymph nodes, adjacent tissues. TCRdb independently ran MiXCR on the multiplex PCR reads; one entry per CDR3 protein. The sample records under 300,000 distinct CDR3 sequences, roughly a third being singletons. Sample: axillary lymph node tissue. The receptors were gathered from a female donor with breast cancer. Some clones in this sample may be carry-over from other donors' samples. Each CDR3 is given with its conserved first and last residue. A D gene is named only where the DNA matches it firmly. The size entry is marked missing in some rows and otherwise reads once, few, many or a size class.

j_call d_call clone_size v_call cdr3_nt cdr3_aa
TRBJ1-6 TRBD1 . TRBV5-1 TGCGCCAGCAGTCCCGGGACAGGGGGCATTCAGCCCCTCCACTTT CASSPGTGGIQPLHF
TRBJ1-6 . . TRBV2 TGTGCCAGCAGTGTCGAGTCAGGGTGGACACCCCTCCACTTT CASSVESGWTPLHF
TRBJ2-3 TRBD2 . TRBV20-1 TGCAGTGCCCCCGGACTAGCGGCCCGGGCGGATACGCAGTATTTT CSAPGLAARADTQYF
TRBJ2-2 TRBD2 . TRBV7-3 TGTGCCAGCAGCTTAATCGGACTAGCTGTTCCCGGGGAGCTGTTTTTT CASSLIGLAVPGELFF
TRBJ2-1 . many TRBV24-1 TGTGCCACCAGTGATCGCAATAGGGACGATGAGCAGTTCTTC CATSDRNRDDEQFF
TRBJ2-5 TRBD2 many TRBV11-3 TGTGCCAGCAGCTTAGATTTCCCCTTCCAGCGGGAGTCATCAGAGACCCAGTACTTC CASSLDFPFQRESSETQYF
TRBJ1-2 . many TRBV3-1 TGTGCCAGCAGCCAAGCGGACTATGGCTACACCTTC CASSQADYGYTF
TRBJ2-2 . many TRBV7-9 TGTGCCAGCAGCCAGGGCGGCACCGGGGAGCTGTTTTTT CASSQGGTGELFF
TRBJ1-2 . many TRBV6-6 TGTGCCAGCAGTTTAGACGGCAAGTATGGCTACACCTTC CASSLDGKYGYTF
TRBJ2-5 . many TRBV6-1 TGTGCCAGCAGCCAACCACCCGGCCCGGGGGAGACCCAGTACTTC CASSQPPGPGETQYF
TRBJ2-3 . . TRBV5-1 TGCGCCAGCAGCTTGTCGGGGAGGAGCACAGATACGCAGTATTTT CASSLSGRSTDTQYF
TRBJ2-3 . many TRBV4-1 TGCGCCAGCAGCCCGCTATACCGGGACATTGCAGATACGCAGTATTTT CASSPLYRDIADTQYF
TRBJ2-3 . . TRBV18 TGTGCCAGCTCACCTCCCGGGGCCACAGATACGCGGTATTTT CASSPPGATDTRYF
TRBJ1-2 TRBD1 once TRBV20-1 TGCAGTGCTGCCGGGGGACAGTGGGGCTACACCTTC CSAAGGQWGYTF
TRBJ1-5 . . TRBV6-5 TGTGCCAGCAGGCGCGTGGGGGGCCAGCCCCAGCATTTT CASRRVGGQPQHF
TRBJ2-3 TRBD1 . TRBV27 TGTGCCAGCAGTATAGGGGGCAGTGAGCAGTATTTT CASSIGGSEQYF
TRBJ2-5 TRBD2 once TRBV7-9 TGTGCCAGCAGCTCTCTAGCGGGGGCCACCGGGGAGTCCGAGACCCAGTACTTC CASSSLAGATGESETQYF
TRBJ2-6 . . TRBV7-7 TGTGCTAGCAGCCTACGCTCTGGGGCCAACGTCCTGACTTTC CASSLRSGANVLTF
TRBJ2-7 . many TRBV20-1 TGCAGTGCCTCCGGGGTCGGGTACGAGCAGTACTTC CSASGVGYEQYF
TRBJ2-1 TRBD2 many TRBV9 TGTGCCAGCAGCGTAGCCCTAGCGGGAAACAATGAGCAGTTCTTC CASSVALAGNNEQFF
TRBJ2-5 TRBD2 . TRBV11-2 TGTGCCAGCAGCTCGGGACTAGCGGGGGGAGGGGTGACCCAGTACTTC CASSSGLAGGGVTQYF
TRBJ2-3 . . TRBV18 TGTGCCAGCTCACCACCGTCGGTAACAGATACGCAGTATTTT CASSPPSVTDTQYF
TRBJ2-5 . . TRBV7-3 TGTGCCAGCGGCTTAGGGAACGGGGGCCTAGAGACCCAGTACTTC CASGLGNGGLETQYF
TRBJ2-7 TRBD1 many TRBV24-1 TGTGCCACCAGTGATGCGGGACAGGGTGGCGAGCAGTACTTC CATSDAGQGGEQYF
TRBJ1-4 . many TRBV7-6 TGTGCCAGCAGCTTACAGACAGCGAATAATGAAAAACTGTTTTTT CASSLQTANNEKLFF
TRBJ2-1 TRBD2 . TRBV12-3/TRBV12-4 TGTGCCGGCAGTTTTTTAGCGGGGGGTTACAATGAGCAGTTCTTC CAGSFLAGGYNEQFF
TRBJ1-1 . . TRBV12-3/TRBV12-4 TGTGCCAGCTCATCCATCGTGGGGGGGAATTCGAACACTGAAGCTTTCTTT CASSSIVGGNSNTEAFF
TRBJ2-7 TRBD1 . TRBV28 TGTGCCAGCACCTCAATCGACAGGGCCGAGCAGTACTTC CASTSIDRAEQYF
TRBJ1-5 TRBD1 many TRBV2 TGTGCCAGCAGTGGTCGACAGGGAAAGACCCCCCAGCATTTT CASSGRQGKTPQHF
TRBJ2-5 TRBD2 . TRBV15 TGTGCCACCAGCAGAGGGGGGGGAGGACACCAAGAGACCCAGTACTTC CATSRGGGGHQETQYF
TRBJ1-6 . many TRBV4-1 TGCGCCAGCAGCCAAGGGGGGGGAAATTCACCCCTCCACTTT CASSQGGGNSPLHF
TRBJ2-7 TRBD1 many TRBV20-1 TGCAGTGCTAGAGATCCGAGGTCAGGGGGCGAGCAGTACTTC CSARDPRSGGEQYF
TRBJ2-2 . many TRBV20-1 TGCAGTGCTAGAGAGGACGGGGAGCTGTTTTTT CSAREDGELFF
TRBJ2-7 . . TRBV2 TGTGCCAGCAGTGATCCCAGGGGGGTGAGGCACGAGCAGTACTTC CASSDPRGVRHEQYF
TRBJ2-3 . many TRBV20-1 TGCAGTGTACTTAAGCGGGGCACAGATACGCAGTATTTT CSVLKRGTDTQYF
TRBJ2-3 TRBD2 . TRBV11-2 TGTGCCAGCAGACGCCGGACTAGCGGGGGTTCGACAGATACGCAGTATTTT CASRRRTSGGSTDTQYF
TRBJ1-5 TRBD1 . TRBV28 TGTGCCAGCAGTTTGCAGGGGGGTAGTCAGCCCCAGCATTTT CASSLQGGSQPQHF